These 22 T cell receptor beta chains were sequenced from one sample in a study of T-cell memory formation after mild COVID-19. TCRdb itself ran the 5' RACE reads through MiXCR, one entry per CDR3 protein. The sample holds roughly 500,000 distinct CDR3 sequences; roughly 22% are singletons and the top ten take around 13%. Sequencing was carried out using PBMCs or a T cell subset sorted from them (not recorded which). These receptors were collected from an adult woman who had mild COVID-19 (a few samples of this study predate the infection). Cell type and time point are not known.

Many counts were recorded for this clonotype. The V gene is TRBV3-1, the J gene TRBJ2-6; 11 nucleotides match TRBD1. V trimming: 2 bases; J trimming: 8 bases; junction bases outside the gene matches: 2. The CDR3 runs to 15 residues. Germline V gene sequence: CDR1 LGHDT, CDR2 YNNKEL (reference sequence). CDR3: CASSQRTGGTNVLTF. CDR3 nucleotides: TGTGCCAGCAGCCAAAGGACAGGGGGCACCAACGTCCTGACTTTC.

This clonotype was found many times. This sequence joins TRBV7-3 and TRBJ2-1; D is unresolved. The CDR3 is made up of 14 amino acids. V gave up 5 bases and J gave up 5 bases, with 13 bases separating them. Germline V lookup: CDR1 SGHTA, CDR2 FQGTGA. Written as DNA, the CDR3 is TGTGCCAGCAGCATACATTGGGCAGACAATGAGCAGTTCTTC. Protein product: CASSIHWADNEQFF.

Ten or more counts support this clonotype. CDR3 protein: CASSLIEETQYF. The CDR3 DNA is TGTGCCAGCAGCTTAATCGAAGAGACCCAGTACTTC. The genes are TRBV7-9 and TRBJ2-5; D call uncertain. The CDR3 length is 12 residues. Germline-derived CDR1 and CDR2 are SEHNR and FQNEAQ (reference sequence). Trimming took 2 bases from V and 3 from J, leaving 4 bases between them.

The sample holds a few counts of this clonotype. The V and J genes are TRBV6-5 and TRBJ1-1; D is ambiguous. The CDR3 covers 15 residues. V was clipped by 2 bases and J by 0 bases, with 10 bases between them. Per the germline V gene, CDR1 is MNHEY and CDR2 is SVGAGI. The CDR3 nucleotides are TGTGCCAGCAGTTACGAGAACAGTTTGAACACTGAAGCTTTCTTT. Its translation is CASSYENSLNTEAFF.

This clonotype was seen once. V gene TRBV5-5 combines with J gene TRBJ2-1; 7 bases fit TRBD1. The CDR3 is 18 residues long. V lost 3 bases and J lost 0; bases outside the gene matches: 12. Germline values: CDR1 SGHKS, CDR2 YYEKEE (reference sequence). The CDR3 DNA reads as TGTGCCAGCAGCTACAGTAGGGGGCTTATAAGCTCCTACAATGAGCAGTTCTTC. Translated: CASSYSRGLISSYNEQFF.

This chain links TRBV7-6 with TRBJ2-1; D might be TRBD1 or TRBD2, each matching 5 bases. The germline CDR1 and CDR2 sequences are SGHVS and FNYEAQ. CDR3 length: 15 amino acids. Trimming shortened V by 5 bases and J by 0 bases, and 11 bases separated the two germline ends. CDR3 protein: CASSRDGSSYNEQFF. The CDR3 DNA follows: TGTGCCAGCAGCCGGGACGGCAGCTCCTACAATGAGCAGTTCTTC. The full variable domain, its missing parts supplied by reference TRBV7-6 and TRBJ2-1, is GAGVSQSPRYKVTKRGQDVALRCDPISGHVSLYWYRQALGQGPEFLTYFNYEAQQDKSGLPNDRFSAERPEGSISTLTIQRTEQRDSAMYRCASSRDGSSYNEQFFGPGTRLTVL.

This clonotype was counted only a few times. The chain links TRBV11-2 to TRBJ1-6; 10 bases fit TRBD1. The CDR3 has 16 residues. From germline, CDR1 is SGHAT and CDR2 FQNNGV. The V segment lost 1 base and the J segment 7 bases; nucleotides outside the gene matches: 4. The CDR3 sequence is CASSLGDRGSNSPLHF. In DNA form, the CDR3 reads TGTGCCAGCAGCTTAGGGGACAGGGGTTCCAATTCACCCCTCCACTTT. The entire variable domain, with the rest obtained from reference TRBV11-2 and TRBJ1-6, is as follows: EAGVAQSPRYKIIEKRQSVAFWCNPISGHATLYWYQQILGQGPKLLIQFQNNGVVDDSQLPKDRFSAERLKGVDSTLKIQPAKLEDSAVYLCASSLGDRGSNSPLHFGNGTRLTVT.

The CDR3 spells CASSLDILFSYEQYF. Here the CDR3 DNA reads TGCGCCAGCAGCCTTGACATTCTGTTCTCCTACGAGCAGTACTTC. The chain is built from TRBV5-1 and TRBJ2-7; D is unresolved. V lost 4 bases and J lost 0, with 14 bases in between. From germline, CDR1 is SGHRS and CDR2 YFSETQ. The CDR3 sequence is 15 residues long.

The chain recombines TRBV7-3 with TRBJ2-1, with D possibly being TRBD1 or TRBD2 (6 bases each). Germline V gene sequence: CDR1 SGHTA, CDR2 FQGTGA. The germline V and J ends were trimmed by 6 bases and 2 bases, with 17 bases remaining between them. CDR3 length equals 16 residues. The CDR3 DNA reads as TGTGCCAGCAGTTTTTCTCCCCGGGGGCCCTACAATGAGCAGTTCTTC. Translation: CASSFSPRGPYNEQFF.

This clonotype was seen a few times. V usage is TRBV6-2 or TRBV6-3 and J usage is TRBJ2-1, with D hard to call. Germline CDR1 is MNHEY and CDR2 is SVGEGT. Trimming removed 2 bases from V and 0 bases from J, with 14 bases in between. The CDR3 covers 17 residues. The CDR3 DNA is TGTGCCAGCAGTTACGGGGTGGGCGGTAGCTCCTACAATGAGCAGTTCTTC. This codes for CASSYGVGGSSYNEQFF.

The sample holds a few counts of this clonotype. This sequence joins TRBV5-6 and TRBJ2-5; 8 bases line up with TRBD2. The CDR3 contains 16 residues. Germline CDR1 is SGHDT and CDR2 is YYEEEE. Trimming removed 4 bases from V and 4 bases from J; junction bases left unmatched: 12. CDR3 protein: CASSVPRFGRAETQYF. Here the CDR3 DNA reads TGTGCCAGCAGCGTACCCAGGTTCGGGAGGGCAGAGACCCAGTACTTC.

This clonotype was seen only a few times. This chain joins TRBV7-9 and TRBJ1-1; D unclear. This CDR3 spans 14 amino acids. With 1 base removed from V and 2 bases from J, the gap between germline ends came to 8 bases. Germline V gives CDR1 SEHNR, CDR2 FQNEAQ (reference sequence). The CDR3 DNA follows: TGTGCCAGCAGCTTAGGGGCGAGAAACACTGAAGCTTTCTTT. Protein product: CASSLGARNTEAFF.

This clonotype was seen a few times. The genes are TRBV7-9 and TRBJ2-1; 11 bases are shared with TRBD2. The CDR3 covers 16 residues. Germline trimming cut 6 bases from V and 6 bases from J; bases unmatched to any gene: 10. Germline assignment: CDR1 SEHNR and CDR2 FQNEAQ (reference sequence). This CDR3 reads CASRQGTSGVFNEQFF. DNA of the CDR3: TGTGCCAGCAGGCAAGGGACTAGCGGAGTATTCAATGAGCAGTTCTTC.

V usage is TRBV20-1 and J usage is TRBJ2-1; D call uncertain. Looked up from germline, CDR1 is DFQATT and CDR2 is SNEGSKA (reference sequence). Trimming took 6 bases from V and 5 from J, leaving 14 bases between them. The CDR3 runs 13 residues. CDR3 coding DNA: TGCAGTGCCCGCGACACGCGGCACAATGAGCAGTTCTTC. Its protein is CSARDTRHNEQFF.

This clonotype appeared a few times. CDR3 DNA sequence: TGTGCCAGCAGCTATACTAGCATTGAGCAGTTCTTC. It translates to CASSYTSIEQFF. The chain recombines TRBV11-2 with TRBJ2-1, with D maybe TRBD2 (6 bases). The CDR3 spans 12 residues. V was trimmed by 4 bases and J by 9 bases, leaving 10 bases between them. Germline V gene data show CDR1 as SGHAT and CDR2 as FQNNGV.

A single count supports this clonotype. V and J are TRBV12-3 or TRBV12-4 and TRBJ2-5, with TRBD1 identical over 7 bases. The CDR3 is 15 residues long. V lost 6 bases to trimming and J lost 1 base; unmatched junction nucleotides: 8. CDR3 in amino acids: CASSPGQAFQETQYF. The CDR3 DNA sequence: TGTGCCAGCAGCCCAGGACAGGCCTTCCAAGAGACCCAGTACTTC.

This rearrangement joins TRBV2 to TRBJ2-3, with D possibly TRBD2 on 5 matching bases. The CDR3 has 17 residues. Germline CDR1 reads SNHLY; CDR2 reads FYNNEI. V was shortened by 8 bases and J by 0 bases, with 21 bases between the two germline ends. CDR3 bases: TGTGCCAGCCAAGACCCAGCGGAGGTCTCTAGCACAGATACGCAGTATTTT. This translates into CASQDPAEVSSTDTQYF.

This clonotype was picked up a small number of times. The V gene is TRBV7-2, the J gene TRBJ2-7; possible D gene TRBD1, 5 bases. The V gene's germline CDR1 is SGHTA and CDR2 FQGNSA. The CDR3 is made up of 14 amino acids. V was pared by 4 bases and J by 3 bases, with 13 bases between. CDR3 DNA sequence: TGTGCCAGCAGCTCACTCTACAGGAGCTACGAGCAGTACTTC. Protein: CASSSLYRSYEQYF.

This rearrangement joins TRBV29-1 to TRBJ2-5; TRBD2 is a possible D gene (5 bases). The ends were cut back, 3 bases at V and 0 bases at J, with 8 bases in the middle. Germline lookup yields CDR1 SQVTM and CDR2 ANQGSEA. This CDR3 has 13 residues. The CDR3 loop reads CSVDRRYQETQYF. The CDR3 coding sequence is TGCAGCGTTGATAGGAGGTACCAAGAGACCCAGTACTTC.

CDR3 region: CASTAQERNRWELFF. The DNA of the CDR3 is TGTGCCAGCACCGCGCAGGAGAGGAATCGTTGGGAGCTGTTTTTT. This rearrangement joins TRBV6-6 to TRBJ2-2; D not resolved. The CDR3 is made up of 15 amino acids. The ends were cut back, 7 bases at V and 9 bases at J, with 21 bases in the middle. The germline CDR1 and CDR2 sequences are MNHNY and SVGAGI (reference sequence).

The chain uses TRBV12-3 or TRBV12-4 and TRBJ1-1, with D tentatively TRBD1 (6 bases). V was cut by 1 base and J by 5 bases, with 14 bases left in between. This CDR3 is built from 15 residues. The CDR3 coding sequence is TGTGCCAGCAGTTTAGTTTTAGGGGGAAATACTGAAGCTTTCTTT. This codes for CASSLVLGGNTEAFF.

This clonotype has more than one count but fewer than ten. This chain uses TRBV5-1 with TRBJ2-1; TRBD1 matches at 7 bases. The CDR3 length is 14 residues. Trimming at V came to 5 bases and at J to 6 bases, leaving 8 bases not matched to a gene. Germline loops: CDR1 SGHRS, CDR2 YFSETQ. As DNA, the CDR3 is TGCGCCAGCAGGCCCCAGACAGGGCCCAATGAGCAGTTCTTC. This translates into CASRPQTGPNEQFF.